Presented here are 28 T cell receptor beta chains from one specimen sequenced in a study of CD8 T cells in Susac syndrome. The RNA input was roughly 0.5 to 1 ug, and it was reverse transcribed with random hexamers. Via MiXCR, TCRdb re-called the immunoSEQ multiplex PCR reads, giving one row per CDR3 protein. The data contain 240,000 or so distinct CDR3 sequences, approximately 95% of them singletons. Specimen: CD4+ T cells from PBMCs. All receptors derive from a human donor with Susac syndrome.

This rearrangement joins TRBV28 to TRBJ1-5; D gene unclear. Looked up from germline, CDR1 is MDHEN and CDR2 is SYDVKM. The V and J ends lost 7 bases and 7 bases respectively, with 20 bases between them. The CDR3 runs to 15 residues. The DNA for the CDR3 is TGTGCCAGCATCCTCGGGTCGGGTTCCGGACAGCCCCAGCATTTT. As protein: CASILGSGSGQPQHF.

V usage is TRBV9 and J usage is TRBJ1-1; D is undetermined. The CDR3 consists of 13 residues. Trimming removed 0 bases at V and 5 bases at J, with 8 bases between. CDR1 is SGDLS and CDR2 is YYNGEE in the germline V gene. CDR3 in amino acids: CASSVELRTEAFF. In nucleotides, the CDR3 is TGTGCCAGCAGCGTAGAACTCAGGACTGAAGCTTTCTTT.

This chain connects TRBV29-1 to TRBJ2-3; TRBD1 is a possible D gene (6 bases). V dropped 7 bases and J dropped 5 bases, with 16 bases sitting between them. CDR3 size: 13 residues. Germline V lookup: CDR1 SQVTM, CDR2 ANQGSEA. As DNA, the CDR3 is TGCAGCGGATGGACGGGCAGGGGAGATACGCAGTATTTT. Amino acid sequence: CSGWTGRGDTQYF.

The rearrangement uses TRBV7-9 and TRBJ1-2, with D possibly matching TRBD1 (5 bases). Germline V CDR1 and CDR2: SEHNR, FQNEAQ (reference sequence). Trimming left V 6 bases short and J 3 bases short, with 17 bases between. The CDR3 runs to 15 residues. The CDR3 here is CASSSAEPRDYGYTF. The CDR3 region has the DNA TGTGCCAGCAGTTCCGCTGAGCCCAGGGACTATGGCTACACCTTC. The full variable domain, completed using reference TRBV7-9 and TRBJ1-2, is DTGVSQNPRHKITKRGQNVTFRCDPISEHNRLYWYRQTLGQGPEFLTYFQNEAQLEKSRLLSDRFSAERPKGSFSTLEIQRTEQGDSAMYLCASSSAEPRDYGYTFGSGTRLTVV.

This clonotype has a single count. The CDR3 region is CSVLSGHLGEQYF. CDR3 nucleotides: TGCAGCGTTCTTTCAGGACATTTGGGCGAGCAGTACTTC. The chain joins TRBV29-1 to TRBJ2-7, with D perhaps matching TRBD1 (5 bases). The germline gives CDR1 SQVTM, CDR2 ANQGSEA. The CDR3 extends over 13 amino acids. Trimming removed 5 bases from V and 6 bases from J, with 17 bases in between.

J is TRBJ2-4 and V is TRBV29-1; 12 bases align to TRBD1. V lost 6 bases, J lost 10 bases, and 10 bases stayed unmatched. The CDR3 runs to 14 residues. Germline V gives CDR1 SQVTM, CDR2 ANQGSEA. Written as DNA, the CDR3 is TGCAGCGTACAAGCGGGACAGGGGGCAAGGATTCAGTACTTC. This codes for CSVQAGQGARIQYF.

This chain uses TRBV9 with TRBJ1-2; no definite D call. Germline V gene lookup returns CDR1 SGDLS and CDR2 YYNGEE. CDR3 length: 12 amino acids. The germline V and J ends were trimmed by 0 bases and 7 bases, with 7 bases remaining between them. DNA of the CDR3: TGTGCCAGCAGCGTAGAACACGGTGGCTACACCTTC. It is translated as CASSVEHGGYTF.

The V call is TRBV25-1, the J call TRBJ1-2; D remains unclear. The germline V gene encodes CDR1 MGHDK and CDR2 SYGVNS. The CDR3 covers 13 residues. V lost 3 bases and J 2 bases, leaving 7 bases between the germline ends. The chain's CDR3 is CASSESMNYGYTF. CDR3 bases: TGTGCCAGCAGTGAGTCCATGAACTATGGCTACACCTTC.

V is TRBV12-3 or TRBV12-4 and J is TRBJ2-2; unclear D gene. This CDR3 contains 18 residues. V dropped 7 bases and J dropped 0 bases, with 21 bases sitting between them. The CDR3 loop reads CASTILTRRHTNTGELFF. In DNA form, the CDR3 reads TGTGCCAGCACCATCCTCACAAGGAGACATACGAACACCGGGGAGCTGTTTTTT.

This sequence joins TRBV5-4 and TRBJ2-3, with 8 bases identical to TRBD1. This CDR3 contains 13 residues. Germline values: CDR1 SGHNT, CDR2 YYREEE (reference sequence). The V and J ends lost 4 bases and 7 bases, in that order; junction bases with no gene match: 5. The CDR3 sequence is CASSQGQANTQYF. In DNA form, the CDR3 reads TGTGCCAGCAGCCAGGGACAGGCAAATACGCAGTATTTT. Full variable domain (missing parts from reference TRBV5-4 and TRBJ2-3): ETGVTQSPTHLIKTRGQQVTLRCSSQSGHNTVSWYQQALGQGPQFIFQYYREEENGRGNFPPRFSGLQFPNYSSELNVNALELDDSALYLCASSQGQANTQYFGPGTRLTVL.

A single count supports this clonotype. This chain connects TRBV12-3 or TRBV12-4 to TRBJ1-3; D is uncertain. V lost 7 bases, J lost 3 bases, and 10 bases lay in between. This CDR3 is built from 13 residues. CDR3 sequence (DNA): TGTGCCAGCACCCCGGGTGATGGAAACACCATATATTTT. This codes for CASTPGDGNTIYF.

J is TRBJ2-7 and V is TRBV6-5; the D is unclear. V shed 7 bases and J shed 3 bases, with 19 bases lying between them. The germline V gene encodes CDR1 MNHEY and CDR2 SVGAGI. The CDR3 totals 15 residues. The CDR3 spells CASKRTVSGSYEQYF. CDR3 DNA: TGTGCCAGCAAGCGAACAGTTAGTGGAAGCTACGAGCAGTACTTC.

This clonotype was counted a few times. This CDR3 reads CSATLEGNSYEQYF. The CDR3 DNA is TGCAGCGCCACTCTCGAGGGAAACTCCTACGAGCAGTACTTC. This sequence joins TRBV29-1 and TRBJ2-7, with D possibly TRBD2 on 5 matching bases. The ends were cut back, 7 bases at V and 0 bases at J, with 16 bases in the middle. The CDR3 spans 14 residues. CDR1 and CDR2 from the germline V gene are SQVTM and ANQGSEA.

The gene calls are TRBV5-1 and TRBJ2-7, with 7 bases aligning to TRBD1. The CDR3 consists of 13 residues. Trimming at V came to 3 bases and at J to 4 bases, leaving 4 bases not matched to a gene. Germline CDR1 is SGHRS and CDR2 is YFSETQ. Here the CDR3 DNA reads TGCGCCAGCAGCTCTGGGACAGAGTACGAGCAGTACTTC. Protein: CASSSGTEYEQYF.

The chain joins TRBV20-1 to TRBJ1-5, with D possibly being TRBD1 (5 bases). V was trimmed by 5 bases and J by 4 bases, leaving 12 bases between them. CDR3 length: 13 amino acids. The germline CDR1 and CDR2 sequences are DFQATT and SNEGSKA (reference sequence). The CDR3 sequence: CSAGGIVNQPQHF. For the CDR3, the DNA is TGCAGTGCTGGGGGTATCGTTAATCAGCCCCAGCATTTT.

V and J are TRBV19 and TRBJ2-2; 7 bases agree with TRBD2. V was clipped by 7 bases and J by 1 base; unmatched bases: 6. This CDR3 spans 15 amino acids. Germline V gene sequence: CDR1 LNHDA, CDR2 SQIVND (reference sequence). In DNA form, the CDR3 reads TGTGCCAGTAACCCGGGCGGGGGGAACACCGGGGAGCTGTTTTTT. Protein product: CASNPGGGNTGELFF.

J is TRBJ2-5 and V is TRBV6-6; D uncertain. The CDR3 sequence is 12 residues long. V was pared by 7 bases and J by 4 bases, with 10 bases between. The germline V gene has CDR1 MNHNY and CDR2 SVGAGI (reference sequence). CDR3 protein: CASTQRRETQYF. The CDR3 nucleotides are TGTGCCAGCACCCAGAGAAGAGAGACCCAGTACTTC.

The chain joins TRBV29-1 to TRBJ1-2; weak D call: TRBD1 (6 bases). Trimming left V 5 bases short and J 2 bases short, with 12 bases between. Germline V lookup: CDR1 SQVTM, CDR2 ANQGSEA. CDR3 length: 13 amino acids. The DNA of the CDR3 is TGCAGCGTTTATCGGGGGCGAAACTATGGCTACACCTTC. Translation gives CSVYRGRNYGYTF.

The chain uses TRBV4-1 and TRBJ2-7; 11 bases align to TRBD2. This CDR3 comprises 17 residues. The junction had 9 bases not matched to a gene; V was cut back by 0 bases and J by 5 bases. Germline values: CDR1 MGHRA, CDR2 YSYEKL. For the CDR3, the DNA is TGCGCCAGCAGCCAAGAGGTTCTAGCGGGAGGTAGGCACGAGCAGTACTTC. This encodes CASSQEVLAGGRHEQYF.

The chain couples TRBV18 to TRBJ2-1, with 11 bases aligning to TRBD2. CDR1 KGHSH and CDR2 LQKENI come from the germline V gene. The CDR3 has 15 amino acids. V shed 6 bases and J 8 bases; nucleotides not matched to a gene: 9. The CDR3 sequence: CASSQVAGGEYEQFF. In DNA, the CDR3 is TGTGCCAGCTCGCAGGTAGCGGGAGGGGAATATGAGCAGTTCTTC.

The chain uses TRBV7-9 and TRBJ1-1; D not certain. This CDR3 spans 15 amino acids. Germline CDR1 is SEHNR and CDR2 is FQNEAQ (reference sequence). V was trimmed by 5 bases and J by 0 bases, leaving 13 bases between them. The CDR3 is CASSPRGRVNTEAFF. The CDR3 DNA sequence: TGTGCCAGCAGCCCCCGGGGTAGAGTGAACACTGAAGCTTTCTTT.

The chain employs TRBV29-1 and TRBJ1-4; 8 bases are a match to TRBD1. CDR3 length: 14 amino acids. Trimming at V came to 4 bases and at J to 0 bases, leaving 1 base not matched to a gene. Germline CDR1 is SQVTM and CDR2 is ANQGSEA. The chain's CDR3 is CSVGQGTTNEKLFF. The CDR3, as DNA: TGCAGCGTTGGACAGGGGACAACTAATGAAAAACTGTTTTTT.

This clonotype was counted once. The chain recombines TRBV3-1 with TRBJ1-2, with 9 bases lining up with TRBD1. CDR1 is LGHDT, CDR2 YNNKEL, per germline (reference sequence). Germline trimming cut 5 bases from V and 2 bases from J; bases unmatched to any gene: 0. This CDR3 is built from 13 residues. The CDR3 DNA is TGTGCCAGCAGCGGACAGGGGAACTATGGCTACACCTTC. Translated, it gives CASSGQGNYGYTF.

The chain links TRBV20-1 to TRBJ2-4; D gene unclear. The CDR3 runs 15 residues. CDR1 and CDR2 from the germline V gene are DFQATT and SNEGSKA (reference sequence). V was cut by 5 bases and J by 0 bases, with 14 bases left in between. This CDR3 reads CSALADPIAKNIQYF. For the CDR3, the DNA is TGCAGTGCTCTGGCGGATCCCATAGCCAAAAACATTCAGTACTTC.

The gene calls are TRBV6-6 and TRBJ2-1; no clear D gene. This CDR3 has 14 residues. V shed 8 bases and J shed 1 base, with 12 bases lying between them. The V gene's germline CDR1 is MNHNY and CDR2 SVGAGI (reference sequence). CDR3 residues: CASGLGGSYNEQFF. CDR3 nucleotide sequence: TGTGCCAGCGGATTAGGTGGGTCCTACAATGAGCAGTTCTTC.

The V call is TRBV11-2, the J call TRBJ2-1; 15 bases fit TRBD2. The trim removed 5 bases at V and 8 bases at J, leaving 7 bases unmatched. Germline V gene sequence: CDR1 SGHAT, CDR2 FQNNGV. This CDR3 spans 16 amino acids. This chain's CDR3 is CASSPRTSGRVDEQFF. CDR3 DNA sequence: TGTGCCAGCAGCCCAAGGACTAGCGGGAGGGTGGATGAGCAGTTCTTC.

This rearrangement joins TRBV12-3 or TRBV12-4 to TRBJ1-1; D call uncertain. This CDR3 has 13 amino acids. Trimming removed 7 bases from V and 0 bases from J, with 9 bases in between. Written as DNA, the CDR3 is TGTGCCAGCACTCTCCCCGTGAACACTGAAGCTTTCTTT. The encoded protein is CASTLPVNTEAFF.

CDR3 residues: CASSQSGDTQYF. CDR3 DNA sequence: TGTGCCAGCAGCCAGTCGGGGGATACGCAGTATTTT. The V gene is TRBV14, the J gene TRBJ2-3, with a tentative D call TRBD2 (5 bases). CDR3 length equals 12 residues. Looked up from germline, CDR1 is SGHDN and CDR2 is FVKESK. Trimming left V 3 bases short and J 6 bases short, with 7 bases between.